This T cell receptor (beta chain) was documented in a study of graft-versus-host responses after intestinal transplantation. Study as a whole: Transplant types were multivisceral, liver-intestinal, or isolated intestinal. Each patient got anti-thymocyte globulin induction, then tacrolimus and steroids for around three years. Findings of the study overall: GvH clonotypes were identified within recipient marrow, with a subset emerging first in ileum or blood.

With respect to this clone: Its target is not known.

V lost 1 base and J lost 2; bases outside the gene matches: 1. CDR1 is MGHRA and CDR2 is YSYEKL in the germline V gene. The CDR3 is 15 residues long. Method: immunoSEQ multiplex PCR; TCRdb's copy keeps in-frame clones and lacks some. The data hold about 78,000 clones, with over 75% observed a single time. The origin of this receptor is a human donor who was the organ donor for an intestinal transplant. Sequences were derived from unstimulated CD8+ T cells sorted from spleen or lymph node cells, sampled before transplant. The chain carries TRBV4-1 and TRBJ1-2; 10 bases are a match to TRBD1. The CDR3 spells CASSQVGQGNYGYTF. CDR3 in DNA: TGCGCCAGCAGCCAAGTGGGACAGGGGAACTATGGCTACACCTTC.